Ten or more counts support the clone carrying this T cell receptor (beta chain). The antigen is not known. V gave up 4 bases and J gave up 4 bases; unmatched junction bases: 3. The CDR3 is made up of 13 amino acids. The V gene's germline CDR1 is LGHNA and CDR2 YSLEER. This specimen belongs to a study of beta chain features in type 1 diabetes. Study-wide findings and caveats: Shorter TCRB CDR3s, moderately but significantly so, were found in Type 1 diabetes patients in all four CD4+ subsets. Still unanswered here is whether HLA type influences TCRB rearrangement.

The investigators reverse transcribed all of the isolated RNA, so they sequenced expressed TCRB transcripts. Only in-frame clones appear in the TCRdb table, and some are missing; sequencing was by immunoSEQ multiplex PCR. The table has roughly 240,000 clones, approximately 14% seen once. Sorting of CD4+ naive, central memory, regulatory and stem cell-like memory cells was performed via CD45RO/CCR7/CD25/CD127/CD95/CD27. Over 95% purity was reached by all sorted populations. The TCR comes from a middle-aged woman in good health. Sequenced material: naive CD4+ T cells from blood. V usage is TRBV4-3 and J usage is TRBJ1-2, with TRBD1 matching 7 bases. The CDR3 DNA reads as TGCGCCAGCAGCCTGGGACAGTTCTATGGCTACACCTTC. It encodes CASSLGQFYGYTF.